This T cell receptor (beta chain) stems from a study of cytomegalovirus exposure and HLA in healthy donors (TCRdb year 2017). For the wider study: An earlier analysis of roughly 630 of the donors reported about 250 Gb of sequence data and about 100 million unique TCR beta sequences from about 179 million T cells. About 300 gigabases of sequencing data and approximately 85 million unique TCR sequences were included in an early release covering 550 to 650 HLA-typed donors. Among the roughly 390 genotyped donors, approximately 77% belonged to the genetic ancestry cluster associated with self-reported Caucasian donors. The study was designed to test whether signatures of past pathogen exposure could be identified by cataloging public T cell receptors. Using immunosequencing, the study profiled T cell repertoires from fewer than 700 subjects and related those repertoires to cytomegalovirus serostatus. Besides the first cohort of 550 to 750 subjects, a separate validation cohort made up of 120 or so different subjects was used. High-throughput TCR immunosequencing, statistical association of individual TCRs with disease status, and machine learning were combined to predict cytomegalovirus infection status. A later analysis re-examined previously published TCR beta repertoires from 600 to 700 donors and added high-resolution HLA genotyping to investigate patterns of TCR occurrence. In the later analysis, no new phenotypic data were used to find candidate immune exposures; instead, reliance was placed on TCR beta sequences and their occurrence across donors. An earlier analysis of around 580 of the donors used high-throughput TCR beta sequencing to judge whether each TCR beta V gene segment behaved as functional or pseudogenic. Donor age, sex, ethnicity and CMV serostatus were compiled together with the repertoire data. Genome-wide SNP genotypes for about 55% of the roughly 670 donors were used in a later genetic analysis, which treated that subset as a discovery cohort. Every discovery cohort repertoire had been produced on one sequencing platform. HLA typing included class I and class II loci at four-digit resolution. The number of donors typed differed by locus, with roughly 620-640 for A, B, C, DRB1 and DQB1, around 500 for DQA1, about 610 for DPA1, and about 450 for DPB1. Four or five DR-DQ haplotypes were treated as single units for association and clustering because of strong linkage in the cohort. Among a few hundred genotyped donors of the cohort, an average of 235,054 unique TCR beta nucleotide sequences were sequenced per donor, 15% to 20% of them non-productive. Broader findings and caveats from the paper: Presence/absence analyses assumed roughly uniform sequencing depth across donors, an assumption that may not hold. In an earlier analysis of some 540 of the donors, most TCR beta V segments appeared in productive rearrangements about 90% or about 30% of the time, broadly matching IMGT annotations. A few of the identified cytomegalovirus-associated TCR beta chains were confirmed in vitro to be specific for cytomegalovirus antigens. In both the original and validation cohorts, the classifier was reported to diagnose cytomegalovirus status with high specificity and sensitivity. According to a later genetic analysis, donors in an Asian-associated ancestry cluster had fewer N-insertions in productive TCRs than the approximately 710-donor mean. HLA typing was unavailable for some donors at each locus, so association tests used only the typed subset. A further reported finding was that TCR beta sequences accurately predicted the HLA-A and HLA-B alleles for most subjects in the first cohort. Specific HLA alleles were associated with roughly 17,000 TCR beta sequences at a false discovery rate of 0.05 in a later analysis. The only immune exposure information available for the cohort was CMV serostatus. About 17 rarely observed V segments, including chromosome 9 orphons, were excluded from the earlier analysis of approximately 600 of the donors because counts were too low. According to a later analysis, TCR association rates differed among HLA loci, with DRB1 alleles showing the most associated TCRs and HLA-C alleles showing the fewest. According to a later analysis, parvovirus B19, influenza, CMV and Epstein-Barr virus appeared linked to several top co-occurrence clusters. When HLA alleles, especially DR and DQ, strongly co-occurred, TCR associations were difficult to assign to individual alleles. The sequencing pipeline was judged likely to have produced a cluster of highly shared sequence variants as a technical artifact. According to a later analysis, most CMV-associated TCR beta chains appeared to be HLA-restricted, and the HLA associations seemed to be driven largely by CMV exposure. The cohort was sequenced for TCR beta chains only, and without alpha or paired-chain data the features that could be detected were limited. Compared with equally common non-associated chains, HLA-associated TCR beta chains in a later analysis were more clonally expanded and had lower generation probabilities. Across donors, most TCR sequences were observed very rarely, whereas some public TCRs were present in many individuals. Some IMGT-functional V segments, including TRBV6-2 and TRBV6-3, could not be told apart with the 87-base-pair reads, so those segments were excluded. According to the authors, the approach could potentially be generalized to other disease states and immunological phenotypes. A total of roughly 160 TCR beta chains were listed by the study as associated with cytomegalovirus. A later genetic analysis associated a missense DCLRE1C variant with V-gene and J-gene trimming of TCR beta chains, and an independent cohort replicated the association. Linkage disequilibrium might explain the correlated functional status among segregating V segments, but an unknown experimental factor could not be excluded.

Concerning this clone itself: Its target antigen remains unknown. No base quality values were provided; no much bigger clone lies one nucleotide off. Other DNA sequences of this sample code for an identical CDR3.

Libraries were constructed by the immunoSEQ multiplex PCR assay. For the multiplex PCR, a mixture combining 60 forward primers for TCR Vbeta segments and 13 reverse primers for TCR Jbeta segments was used. A multiplex PCR assay on genomic DNA amplified the CDR3 region of rearranged TCR beta genes. The amplified TCR beta libraries were sequenced on the Illumina HiSeq System as 87-base-pair reads. Per the source publication's procedure: In a later analysis, tens of millions of unique TCR beta chains were counted across the 500 to 850 repertoires, and roughly 11 million of these chains were shared by at least two donors. A nearest-neighbor algorithm error-corrected the raw reads and collapsed the reads into unique sequences, merging closely related sequences to remove PCR and sequencing errors. To assign V, D and J gene segments, CDR3 sequences were aligned to IMGT reference sequences. Each retained sequence needed at least a six-nucleotide match to both a V gene segment and a J gene segment. A rearrangement counted as productive if the CDR3 had no stop codons and remained in frame with V and J, and every other rearrangement counted as non-productive. CDR3 was defined by IMGT convention, running from the second conserved V-encoded cysteine to the conserved J-encoded phenylalanine. The earlier analysis of 500 to 650 of the donors excluded any sequence lacking an unambiguous match to a single V gene segment. An earlier analysis of a few hundred of the donors called V segments functional above 56.7% productive rearrangements and segregating when the between-donor standard deviation exceeded 5%. A statistical classification framework was built for diagnosing cytomegalovirus status from the catalog of TCR beta chain sequences. A later analysis assigned V and J genes by comparing TCR nucleotide sequences with IMGT/GENE-DB human TR gene sequences. A later analysis assigned CDR3 sequences and most-parsimonious VDJ recombination scenarios with the TCRdist pipeline. In a later analysis, each TCR beta chain was defined by its CDR3 amino acid sequence together with its V-gene family, and reads without a unique V-gene family were excluded. As a way to deal with suspected cross-contamination and a sequencing artifact, a later analysis dropped more than 500 nucleotide sequences that were highly shared and had low generation probability. In a later analysis, a clonal expansion index was calculated for each public chain from normalized within-repertoire ranks of inferred template counts. Generation probabilities in a later analysis came from a VDJ recombination model fitted to out-of-frame rearrangements, and those results were checked against IGoR. In a later analysis, TCR-TCR, TCR-HLA and TCR-CMV co-occurrence was scored with hypergeometric tests, and a repertoire-size bias correction was applied to TCR pairs. To estimate false discovery rates, a later analysis permuted the HLA or CMV assignments 20 times. A later analysis grouped co-occurring TCRs with DBSCAN, adding TCRdist sequence similarity when clustering within HLA-allele-positive subsets. Repertoires with fewer than 30,000 or more than 120,000 public chains were left out of co-occurrence clustering, as were a handful of repertoires with anomalous nucleotide sharing. TCRdb obtained this table from immuneACCESS and retained in-frame rearrangements with V and J assigned. These tables miss some clones; where compared with another copy, unresolved V genes account for less than half of the shortfall, and the remainder is unexplained. V, J and clone size are taken as reported in that table, and D and trimming were inferred from the DNA itself. A total of tens of thousands of clones appear in this sample, around 61% of them only once. The ten largest make up 3% of the sample.

The germline V gene encodes CDR1 MGHRA and CDR2 YSYEKL. The CDR3 contains 18 residues, cysteine and phenylalanine counted. The DNA shown is the 54-base CDR3, in frame from base 1. V drops 0 bases and J drops 0 bases, leaving 17 bases in between. The cohort consisted of 650 to 700 healthy bone marrow donors. At the time of sampling, every cohort member was nominally healthy, though immune exposures that went unrecorded were likely present. The donor was CMV seronegative and belonged to the group of 320 or so seronegative cohort members. A peripheral blood sample was collected from each donor, and TCR beta sequencing was performed on peripheral blood mononuclear cells. The Qiagen DNeasy Blood Extraction Kit was used to extract genomic DNA from the blood cell samples.

The TCR comes from a woman aged 45-59 years in good health and CMV-seronegative. The sequenced material came from PBMCs. The chain was built from TRBV4-1 and TRBJ1-1; no confident D gene assignment can be made. The sequenced DNA is TGCGCCAGCAGCCAAGATGGGAGCGGTAACTACATGAACACTGAAGCTTTCTTT. It is translated as CASSQDGSGNYMNTEAFF.